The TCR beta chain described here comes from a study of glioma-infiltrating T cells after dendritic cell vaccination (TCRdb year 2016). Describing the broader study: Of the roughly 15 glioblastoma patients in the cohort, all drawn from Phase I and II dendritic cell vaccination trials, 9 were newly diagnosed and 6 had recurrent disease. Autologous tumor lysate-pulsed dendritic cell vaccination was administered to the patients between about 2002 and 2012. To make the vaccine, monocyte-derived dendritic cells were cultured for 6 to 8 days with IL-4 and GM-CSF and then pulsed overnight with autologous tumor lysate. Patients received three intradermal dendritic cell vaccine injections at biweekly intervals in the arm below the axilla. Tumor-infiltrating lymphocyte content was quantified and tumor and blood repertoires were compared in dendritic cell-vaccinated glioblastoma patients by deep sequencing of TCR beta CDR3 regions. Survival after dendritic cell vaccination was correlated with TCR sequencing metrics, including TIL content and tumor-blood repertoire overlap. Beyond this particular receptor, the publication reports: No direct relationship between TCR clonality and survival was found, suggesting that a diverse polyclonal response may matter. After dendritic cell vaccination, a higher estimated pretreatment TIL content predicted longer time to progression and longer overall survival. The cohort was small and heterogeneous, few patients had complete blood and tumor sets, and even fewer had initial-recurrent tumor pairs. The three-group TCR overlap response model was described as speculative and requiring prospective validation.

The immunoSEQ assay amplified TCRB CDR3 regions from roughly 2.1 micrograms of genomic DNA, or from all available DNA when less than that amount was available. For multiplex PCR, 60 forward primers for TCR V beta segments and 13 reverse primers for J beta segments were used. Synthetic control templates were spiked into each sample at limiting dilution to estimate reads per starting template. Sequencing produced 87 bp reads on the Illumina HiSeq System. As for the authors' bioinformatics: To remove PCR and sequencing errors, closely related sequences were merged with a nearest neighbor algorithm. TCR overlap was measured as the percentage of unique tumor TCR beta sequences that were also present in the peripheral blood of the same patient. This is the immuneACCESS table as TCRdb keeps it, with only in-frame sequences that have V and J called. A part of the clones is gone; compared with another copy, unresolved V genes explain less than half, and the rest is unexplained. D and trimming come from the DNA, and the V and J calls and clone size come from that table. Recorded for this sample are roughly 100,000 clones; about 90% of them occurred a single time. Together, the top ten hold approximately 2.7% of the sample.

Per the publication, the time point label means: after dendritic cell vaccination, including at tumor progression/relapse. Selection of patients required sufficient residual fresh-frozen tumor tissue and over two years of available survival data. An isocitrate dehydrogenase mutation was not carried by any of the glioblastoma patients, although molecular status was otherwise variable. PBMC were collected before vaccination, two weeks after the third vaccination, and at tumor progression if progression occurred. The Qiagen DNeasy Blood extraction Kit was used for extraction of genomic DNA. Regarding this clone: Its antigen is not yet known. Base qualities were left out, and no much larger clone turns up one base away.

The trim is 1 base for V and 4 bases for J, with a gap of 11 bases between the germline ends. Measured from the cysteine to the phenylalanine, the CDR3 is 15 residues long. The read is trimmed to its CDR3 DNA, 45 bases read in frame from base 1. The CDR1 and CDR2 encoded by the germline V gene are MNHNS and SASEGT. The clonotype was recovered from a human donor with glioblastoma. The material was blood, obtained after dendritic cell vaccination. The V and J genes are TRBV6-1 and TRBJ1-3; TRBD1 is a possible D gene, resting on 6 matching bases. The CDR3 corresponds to CASSEEGHHGNTIYF. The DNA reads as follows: TGTGCCAGCAGTGAAGAGGGACATCACGGAAACACCATATATTTT.